Below are 19 T cell receptor beta chains sequenced from a single sample in a study of blood T cell repertoires in COVID-19. Generated by immunoSEQ multiplex PCR, the TCRdb table keeps only in-frame clones and is missing some. The repertoire consists of about 310,000 clones, with 75% to 90% occurring once and the leading ten covering over 8%. The sample was PBMCs or T cells enriched from blood (not recorded which). Receptors were obtained from a woman in her thirties or forties who had recovered from COVID-19.

This chain joins TRBV10-3 and TRBJ2-3, with TRBD2 matching over 13 bases. Germline-derived CDR1 and CDR2 are ENHRY and SYGVKD. The CDR3 runs 16 residues. The J segment lost 4 bases and the V segment lost 4 bases, leaving 5 bases of the junction unmatched. The CDR3 region has the DNA TGTGCCATCAGTGGCGGGGGACTAGCGGGGCCAGATACGCAGTATTTT. It translates to CAISGGGLAGPDTQYF.

The chain carries TRBV29-1 and TRBJ2-7; 7 nucleotides line up with TRBD1. CDR1 SQVTM and CDR2 ANQGSEA come from the germline V gene. With 6 bases clipped from V and 0 bases from J, the junction kept 8 bases outside the gene matches. The CDR3 covers 14 residues. In DNA form, the CDR3 reads TGCAGCGTGGCTACAGGGGTCAGCTCCTACGAGCAGTACTTC. As protein: CSVATGVSSYEQYF.

V is TRBV7-9 and J is TRBJ1-1; possible D gene TRBD1, 6 bases. Looked up from germline, CDR1 is SEHNR and CDR2 is FQNEAQ (reference sequence). V dropped 3 bases and J dropped 8 bases, with 13 bases sitting between them. This CDR3 spans 13 amino acids. The CDR3 region is CASSFSGVGEAFF. In DNA form, the CDR3 reads TGTGCCAGCAGCTTCTCAGGGGTAGGCGAAGCTTTCTTT.

The rearrangement uses TRBV28 and TRBJ2-5; D possibly corresponds to TRBD1 (5 bases). This CDR3 region has 14 residues. Trimming removed 8 bases from V and 5 bases from J, with 18 bases in between. Per germline, CDR1 MDHEN and CDR2 SYDVKM. The CDR3, as DNA: TGTGCCAGCTGGTTGGGTTTAAAGGGGGAGACCCAGTACTTC. This encodes CASWLGLKGETQYF.

V gene TRBV18 combines with J gene TRBJ1-2; D may be TRBD1 (6 bases). V dropped 2 bases and J dropped 2 bases, with 12 bases sitting between them. Germline lookup yields CDR1 KGHSH and CDR2 LQKENI. The CDR3 has 15 residues. CDR3 in DNA: TGTGCCAGCTCACCAGGGGCAGGGGCCAACTATGGCTACACCTTC. Translation gives CASSPGAGANYGYTF.

The V and J genes are TRBV2 and TRBJ1-2; 7 bases agree with TRBD1. Germline CDR1 SNHLY, CDR2 FYNNEI. The CDR3 is 15 residues long. V lost 4 bases and J lost 0; bases outside the gene matches: 5. The CDR3 DNA sequence: TGTGCCAGCAGTGCTGGACAGGCGGCTAACTATGGCTACACCTTC. This sequence encodes CASSAGQAANYGYTF. The variable domain in full, with the rest retrieved from reference TRBV2 and TRBJ1-2, is EPEVTQTPSHQVTQMGQEVILRCVPISNHLYFYWYRQILGQKVEFLVSFYNNEISEKSEIFDDQFSVERPDGSNFTLKIRSTKLEDSAMYFCASSAGQAANYGYTFGSGTRLTVV.

The chain is built from TRBV11-1 and TRBJ2-7; 9 bases match TRBD1. Germline V lookup: CDR1 SGHAT, CDR2 FQDESV (reference sequence). The V gene end was trimmed by 5 bases and the J gene end by 2 bases; junction bases not matched to a gene: 4. The length of the CDR3 is 14 residues. CDR3 region: CASSRDRGAYEQYF. CDR3 bases: TGTGCCAGCAGCCGTGACAGGGGGGCCTACGAGCAGTACTTC.

The chain combines TRBV7-9 with TRBJ2-5; 12 nucleotides agree with TRBD1. The CDR3 sequence is 16 residues long. Germline CDR1 SEHNR, CDR2 FQNEAQ (reference sequence). V was clipped by 3 bases and J by 2 bases; unmatched bases: 4. As DNA, the CDR3 is TGTGCCAGCAGCTTTACGGGACAGGGGGCACAAGAGACCCAGTACTTC. It is translated as CASSFTGQGAQETQYF.

This chain links TRBV9 with TRBJ2-7, with a weak D call TRBD1 (6 bases). The CDR3 extends over 14 amino acids. V was pared by 0 bases and J by 6 bases, with 13 bases between. Germline V gene lookup returns CDR1 SGDLS and CDR2 YYNGEE. CDR3 in amino acids: CASSVGGPPSEQYF. CDR3 nucleotides: TGTGCCAGCAGCGTAGGGGGGCCCCCGAGCGAGCAGTACTTC.

The J gene is TRBJ2-6, the V gene TRBV6-4; possible D gene TRBD1, 6 bases. Germline assignment: CDR1 MRHNA and CDR2 SNTAGT. V lost 5 bases, J lost 0 bases, and 20 bases lay in between. The CDR3 extends over 19 amino acids. In DNA, the CDR3 is TGTGCCAGCAGTCCCTATGTTAGGGGGTTCAGCTCTGGGGCCAACGTCCTGACTTTC. Protein product: CASSPYVRGFSSGANVLTF.

This chain links TRBV5-4 with TRBJ2-1, with TRBD2 as a possible D gene (5 bases). The CDR3 length is 14 residues. CDR1 SGHNT and CDR2 YYREEE come from the germline V gene (reference sequence). Trimming left V 3 bases short and J 4 bases short, with 11 bases between. CDR3: CASSSTGSYNEQFF. The CDR3 bases are TGTGCCAGCAGCTCTACGGGGTCTTACAATGAGCAGTTCTTC.

This clone was picked up a small number of times. This rearrangement joins TRBV19 to TRBJ2-3, with 13 bases that match TRBD2. J gave up 4 bases and V 5 bases, and 6 bases lay outside the gene matches. This CDR3 has 16 amino acids. Germline assignment: CDR1 LNHDA and CDR2 SQIVND (reference sequence). CDR3 DNA: TGTGCCAGTAGTCCCCAAACTAGCGGGAGGGCAGATACGCAGTATTTT. Protein: CASSPQTSGRADTQYF.

J is TRBJ1-4 and V is TRBV29-1; D is perhaps TRBD1 (5 bases). Trimming left V 3 bases short and J 7 bases short, with 12 bases between. CDR1 and CDR2 from the germline V gene are SQVTM and ANQGSEA. This CDR3 contains 13 residues. CDR3 nucleotide sequence: TGCAGCGTTGAGGTCAGGGAGGGTGAAAAACTGTTTTTT. It translates to CSVEVREGEKLFF.

The J gene is TRBJ1-5, the V gene TRBV30; the match to TRBD1 covers 8 bases. This CDR3 has 13 residues. Per germline, CDR1 GTSNPN and CDR2 SVGIG (reference sequence). After removal of 4 bases from V and 6 bases from J, the junction contained 5 bases not matched to a gene. CDR3 sequence: CAWNAGGGQPQHF. The CDR3 nucleotides read TGTGCCTGGAATGCAGGGGGCGGTCAGCCCCAGCATTTT. The entire variable domain, with the rest obtained from reference TRBV30 and TRBJ1-5, is as follows: SQTIHQWPATLVQPVGSPLSLECTVEGTSNPNLYWYRQAAGRGLQLLFYSVGIGQISSEVPQNLSASRPQDRQFILSSKKLLLSDSGFYLCAWNAGGGQPQHFGDGTRLSIL.

This chain joins TRBV30 and TRBJ2-3; tentatively, D is TRBD2 (6 bases). The length of the CDR3 is 13 residues. The V end was cut by 3 bases, the J end by 0 bases, with 7 bases between. Germline V gene data show CDR1 as GTSNPN and CDR2 as SVGIG (reference sequence). The CDR3 is CAWRRGSTDTQYF. The DNA of the CDR3 is TGTGCCTGGAGGCGGGGCAGCACAGATACGCAGTATTTT.

The V gene is TRBV4-3, the J gene TRBJ2-1, with TRBD1 matching 9 bases. Germline assignment: CDR1 LGHNA and CDR2 YSLEER. The CDR3 contains 17 residues. Trimming at V came to 0 bases and at J to 3 bases, leaving 6 bases not matched to a gene. This CDR3 is CASSQDPRDRVYNEQFF. As DNA, the CDR3 is TGCGCCAGCAGCCAAGATCCCCGGGACAGGGTCTACAATGAGCAGTTCTTC.

This chain connects TRBV6-5 to TRBJ1-6; 8 nucleotides agree with TRBD1. The CDR3 runs to 15 residues. V dropped 1 base and J dropped 7; count of bases not matched to a gene: 3. Germline V lookup: CDR1 MNHEY, CDR2 SVGAGI. DNA of the CDR3: TGTGCCAGCAGTTACTTTGGGACAGGCAATTCACCCCTCCACTTT. It encodes CASSYFGTGNSPLHF.

This chain links TRBV20-1 with TRBJ2-7, with 7 bases matching TRBD1. Looked up from germline, CDR1 is DFQATT and CDR2 is SNEGSKA (reference sequence). The CDR3 extends over 13 amino acids. V shed 6 bases and J 2 bases; nucleotides not matched to a gene: 7. CDR3: CSASAGTAYEQYF. Here the CDR3 DNA reads TGCAGTGCCAGTGCCGGGACAGCCTACGAGCAGTACTTC.

The gene calls are TRBV5-1 and TRBJ2-5; D is possibly TRBD1 (5 bases). Between the trimmed V and J ends, which lost 2 bases and 2 bases, there was a span of 10 bases. The CDR3 is 14 residues long. Germline assignment: CDR1 SGHRS and CDR2 YFSETQ. CDR3 sequence: CASSFPQAQETQYF. In DNA form, the CDR3 reads TGCGCCAGCAGCTTCCCACAGGCTCAAGAGACCCAGTACTTC.